This TCR beta chain was observed in a study of early T cells in non-severe SARS-CoV-2 infection. The wider study: From unsorted whole blood, bulk RNA was sequenced, and the chains remained unpaired. Points from the study as a whole: Matching results from VDJdb favored anti-spike CD8 responses, leaving private and CD4 specificities undetected.

This clonotype was recorded many times. As yet, its antigen is unknown. Unique molecular identifiers (one per individual cDNA molecule) were attached. MiXCR, run by TCRdb on the 5' RACE reads, gives a single entry per CDR3 protein. This table has tens of thousands of distinct CDR3 sequences, about 4.6% appearing once. Germline V gene sequence: CDR1 ENHRY, CDR2 SYGVKD. Trimming at V came to 0 bases and at J to 7 bases, leaving 5 bases not matched to a gene. The CDR3 runs to 14 residues. The clonotype comes from an adult who was a healthcare worker with PCR-confirmed SARS-CoV-2 infection or an uninfected control (not recorded which). This rearrangement joins TRBV10-3 to TRBJ2-7; 8 bases align to TRBD2. Sequenced material: whole blood. In nucleotides, the CDR3 is TGTGCCATCAGTGAGTCGACTAGCGCACAGGAGCAGTACTTC. It codes for CAISESTSAQEQYF.